The clone carrying this T cell receptor (beta chain) has a handful of counts. The antigen is unknown. All participating donors were Caucasian adults from Nashville, Tennessee. These data are taken from a study of shared clonotypes between healthy human individuals. An approximately 200 ng quantity of DNA, tens of thousands of T cell genomes, went into the sorted-subset replicate PCRs. Some clones are missing from TCRdb's copy, which holds only in-frame ones; the method was immunoSEQ multiplex PCR. Counted here are 2,500,000 or so clones, 90% to 95% occurring once; the ten biggest clones make up more than 0.35%. The germline CDR1 and CDR2 sequences are LNHDA and SQIVND (reference sequence). The germline V and J ends were trimmed by 6 bases and 6 bases, with 18 bases remaining between them. CDR3 length: 15 residues. Findings and limits, study-wide: Non-shared clonotypes had lower generation probabilities than clonotypes shared by all four sorted-subset donors.

The chain combines TRBV19 with TRBJ2-1; tentative D call: TRBD2 (6 bases). Material for sequencing was naive CD4+ T cells from PBMCs. The subset denotes: CD45RA+ positively selected. The receptor's source is a man younger than 35 in good health. Some clones in this sample may be carry-over from other donors' samples. The CDR3 DNA reads TGTGCCAGTAGCTGGGACTTCCGTATCGTCAATGAGCAGTTCTTC. Protein sequence: CASSWDFRIVNEQFF.